This TCR beta chain emerged from a study of blood T cell repertoires in COVID-19. Overall study: From the United States, Italy and Spain came samples of acute and convalescent COVID-19. Sample material is recorded as cDNA or gDNA derived from T cells, B-cell-depleted T cells, or PBMCs.

The ends lost 5 bases at V and 8 bases at J; junction bases unmatched: 9. The CDR3 sequence is 13 residues long. Germline loops: CDR1 GTSNPN, CDR2 SVGIG (reference sequence). As handled by the study authors: Reference gene primers were amplified, and this amplification served to estimate nucleated cell counts. Here immunoSEQ multiplex PCR was the method, and the copy in TCRdb shows in-frame clones only, minus some. V and J calls plus clone size are reproduced from that table; the DNA served to infer D and trimming. The sample lists about 120,000 clones, 78% occurring once. The sample taken for sequencing was peripheral blood. The gene calls are TRBV30 and TRBJ1-2; TRBD1 matches 9 bases. The origin of this receptor is a man aged 65 to 85 with acute or convalescent COVID-19. CDR3 coding DNA: TGTGCCTGGTCGTCGGACAGGGGCTGGGGCTACACCTTC. It specifies CAWSSDRGWGYTF.